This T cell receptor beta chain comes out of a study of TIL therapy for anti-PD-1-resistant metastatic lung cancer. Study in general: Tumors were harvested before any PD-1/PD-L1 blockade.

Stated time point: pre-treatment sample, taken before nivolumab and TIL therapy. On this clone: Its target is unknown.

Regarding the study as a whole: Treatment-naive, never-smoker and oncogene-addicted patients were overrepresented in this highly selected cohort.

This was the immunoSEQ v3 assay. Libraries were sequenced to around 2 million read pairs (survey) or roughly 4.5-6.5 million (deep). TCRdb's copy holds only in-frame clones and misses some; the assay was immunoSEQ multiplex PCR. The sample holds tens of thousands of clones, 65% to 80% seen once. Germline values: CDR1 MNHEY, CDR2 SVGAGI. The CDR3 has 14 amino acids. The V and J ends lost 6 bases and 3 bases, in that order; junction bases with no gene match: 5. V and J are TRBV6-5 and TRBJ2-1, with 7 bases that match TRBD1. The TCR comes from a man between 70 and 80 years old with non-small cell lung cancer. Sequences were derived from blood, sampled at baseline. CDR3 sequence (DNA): TGTGCCAGCAGCCGACAGGGAAACTACAATGAGCAGTTCTTC. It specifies CASSRQGNYNEQFF.